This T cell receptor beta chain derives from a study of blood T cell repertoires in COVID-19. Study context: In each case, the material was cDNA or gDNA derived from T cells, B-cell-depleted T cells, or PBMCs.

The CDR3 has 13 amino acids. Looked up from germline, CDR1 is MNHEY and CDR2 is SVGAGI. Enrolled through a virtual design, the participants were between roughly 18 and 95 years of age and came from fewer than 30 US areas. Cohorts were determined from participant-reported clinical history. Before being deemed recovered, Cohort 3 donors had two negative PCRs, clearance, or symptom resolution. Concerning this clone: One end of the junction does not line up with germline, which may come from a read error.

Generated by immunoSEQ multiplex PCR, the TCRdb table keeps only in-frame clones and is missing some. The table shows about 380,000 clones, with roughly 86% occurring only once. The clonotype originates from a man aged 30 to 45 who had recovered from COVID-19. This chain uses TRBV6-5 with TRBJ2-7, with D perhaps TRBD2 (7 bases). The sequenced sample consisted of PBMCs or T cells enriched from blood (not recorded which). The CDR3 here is CASSSPRAGAVNF. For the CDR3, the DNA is TGTGCCAGCAGTTCCCCGAGGGCGGGGGCGGTGAACTTC.